The clone carrying this T cell receptor beta chain has at least ten counts. The antigen is not known. This sample stems from a study of CD8 T cells in ankylosing spondylitis. Study-level findings and limits: What seemed typical of ankylosing spondylitis blood was a TCR beta motif built from several highly homologous variants. With a CD8+ phenotype, disease-linked clones were relatively rare in peripheral blood. Reports of some motif variants in reactive arthritis synovial fluid and blood predate this one.

Each TCR beta library was made by quantitative 5'-RACE that incorporated molecular barcodes. MiXCR, applied by TCRdb to the 5' RACE reads, yields one record per CDR3 protein. The data hold 500,000 to 650,000 distinct CDR3 sequences, with approximately 5.3% observed a single time. This receptor was identified in a male donor with ankylosing spondylitis. Sample: blood, either unsorted or a sorted T cell fraction (not recorded which).

In nucleotides, the CDR3 is TGTGCCAGCAGCCCGAGAAACAGGGAGCACGAGCAGTACTTC. Protein sequence: CASSPRNREHEQYF. The gene calls are TRBV7-8 and TRBJ2-7; D perhaps matches TRBD1 (6 bases). Germline V gene data show CDR1 as SGHVS and CDR2 as FQNEAQ. V lost 5 bases and J lost 5, with 16 bases in between. This CDR3 is built from 14 residues.